This T cell receptor (beta chain) was profiled in a study of CD8+ T cells in alopecia areata. Reverse transcribed after extraction, RNA yielded cDNA as the sequencing template. Clones were sequenced by immunoSEQ multiplex PCR, and TCRdb holds only the in-frame ones, with some missing. The sample shows about 210,000 clones, over 60% of them seen only once. The V end was cut by 7 bases, the J end by 5 bases, with 17 bases between. This CDR3 is built from 14 residues. The germline V gene encodes CDR1 SNHLY and CDR2 FYNNEI. This sample's treatment: oral pan-JAK inhibitor, 5-10 mg twice daily. The chain recombines TRBV2 with TRBJ1-1, with D possibly TRBD1 on 5 matching bases. The source was CD4+ T cells sorted from blood, collected between weeks 43 and 45, from a patient treated with tofacitinib. This receptor was taken from a human donor with alopecia areata. The CDR3 DNA follows: TGTGCCAGCACACGAAAGCAGGGTCGGACTGAAGCTTTCTTT. This translates into CASTRKQGRTEAFF.